This TCR beta chain was sequenced during a study of blood T cell repertoires in COVID-19. At the level of the study: Whether acute or convalescent, the COVID-19 samples came from the United States, Italy and Spain. T cells, B-cell-depleted T cells, or PBMCs provided the cDNA or gDNA that served as material.

V was shortened by 1 base and J by 4 bases, with 14 bases between the two germline ends. The CDR3 spans 16 residues. Per the germline V gene, CDR1 is SGHAT and CDR2 is FQNNGV. In the authors' methods: Reference gene primer amplification in the assay estimated nucleated cell counts. Clones were sequenced by immunoSEQ multiplex PCR, and TCRdb holds only the in-frame ones, with some missing. Clone size and V and J calls were adopted from that table, with D and trimming inferred from the DNA. The sample includes roughly 200,000 clones, more than 70% of them seen just once. Sequencing used peripheral blood. V usage is TRBV11-2 and J usage is TRBJ1-3; possible D gene TRBD1, 6 bases. The receptor's source is a man between 18 and 29 years old with active or convalescent COVID-19. CDR3 DNA sequence: TGTGCCAGCAGCTTAGGGCATCAGGGGAAAGGAAACACCATATATTTT. Residues: CASSLGHQGKGNTIYF.